These 30 T cell receptor beta chains originate from one sample sequenced in a study of memory CD4+ T cells and cytomegalovirus serostatus. Measured with immunoSEQ multiplex PCR; TCRdb has only the in-frame clones, and not every one. In the table there are under 40,000 clones, 65% to 80% of which are singletons. The sort gate was single viable CD3+CD4+CD8-CD45RO+ cells for memory CD4+ T cells. Sequenced sample: memory CD4+ T cells from blood. The origin of the receptors is an adult in good health and CMV-seropositive.

V usage is TRBV15 and J usage is TRBJ2-5; D uncertain. The germline CDR1 and CDR2 sequences are LNHNV and YYDKDF (reference sequence). V was shortened by 0 bases and J by 5 bases, with 4 bases between the two germline ends. The CDR3 extends over 12 amino acids. DNA of the CDR3: TGTGCCACCAGCAGAGATATCGAGACCCAGTACTTC. Translating gives CATSRDIETQYF.

J is TRBJ1-6 and V is TRBV18; TRBD1 is a possible D gene (5 bases). Trimming cost V 1 base and J 0 bases, with 10 bases left between them. The CDR3 sequence is 17 residues long. The germline gives CDR1 KGHSH, CDR2 LQKENI. Written as DNA, the CDR3 is TGTGCCAGCTCACCACGGTCAGGGAGCTCCTATAATTCACCCCTCCACTTT. Translating it yields CASSPRSGSSYNSPLHF.

This sequence joins TRBV28 and TRBJ2-1; possible D gene TRBD1, 6 bases. The germline V gene has CDR1 MDHEN and CDR2 SYDVKM. The V gene lost 7 bases and the J gene lost 15 bases, with 22 bases spanning the gap. The CDR3 is 13 residues long. CDR3 loop: CASTHPGTRKRFF. In nucleotides, the CDR3 is TGTGCCAGCACCCACCCCGGGACACGGAAGCGGTTCTTC.

This clone has a handful of counts. J is TRBJ1-6 and V is TRBV2; D unclear. Trimming pared 3 bases from V and 4 bases from J, leaving 10 bases between. Germline CDR1 is SNHLY and CDR2 is FYNNEI. The CDR3 length is 15 residues. As DNA, the CDR3 is TGTGCCAGCAGTGACGCCGGGCGGTATAATTCACCCCTCCACTTT. Protein: CASSDAGRYNSPLHF.

The rearrangement links TRBV7-2 to TRBJ2-7; D is ambiguous. This CDR3 region has 12 residues. Deletions cut 0 bases from V and 3 bases from J, with 3 bases between. Germline V gene sequence: CDR1 SGHTA, CDR2 FQGNSA. CDR3 sequence reads: CASSLALYEQYF. In DNA form, the CDR3 reads TGTGCCAGCAGCTTAGCACTCTACGAGCAGTACTTC. Filled out from reference TRBV7-2 and TRBJ2-7, the complete variable domain reads GAGVSQSPSNKVTEKGKDVELRCDPISGHTALYWYRQSLGQGLEFLIYFQGNSAPDKSGLPSDRFSAERTGGSVSTLTIQRTQQEDSAVYLCASSLALYEQYFGPGTRLTVT.

This clone was recorded a few times. The chain combines TRBV19 with TRBJ2-7; D possibly corresponds to TRBD2 (5 bases). V lost 3 bases and J 6 bases, leaving 15 bases between the germline ends. Germline assignment: CDR1 LNHDA and CDR2 SQIVND (reference sequence). The CDR3 spans 14 residues. The CDR3 DNA reads TGTGCCAGTAGTATTGGACTCGTTGGTGGCGAGCAGTACTTC. It yields the protein CASSIGLVGGEQYF.

This rearrangement joins TRBV5-4 to TRBJ1-1; D gene ambiguous. Germline CDR1 and CDR2: SGHNT and YYREEE (reference sequence). V lost 0 bases and J lost 4, with 13 bases in between. This CDR3 is 15 amino acids long. As DNA, the CDR3 is TGTGCCAGCAGCTTGGGGGGTGTCGGCGTCACTGAAGCTTTCTTT. Translating gives CASSLGGVGVTEAFF.

The gene calls are TRBV6-5 and TRBJ2-6; D unresolved. Trimming cost V 6 bases and J 3 bases, with 9 bases left between them. The CDR3 runs 14 residues. Germline CDR1 reads MNHEY; CDR2 reads SVGAGI. The CDR3: CASSPRVGANVLTF. The CDR3 DNA is TGTGCCAGCAGCCCTCGCGTTGGGGCCAACGTCCTGACTTTC.

This chain uses TRBV5-1 with TRBJ2-5; D is perhaps TRBD2 (6 bases). The CDR3 is 15 residues long. Germline V gene lookup returns CDR1 SGHRS and CDR2 YFSETQ. The V gene lost 2 bases and the J gene lost 2 bases, with 13 bases spanning the gap. The CDR3 spells CASSLLSGLQETQYF. The CDR3, as DNA: TGCGCCAGCAGCTTACTGAGTGGACTACAAGAGACCCAGTACTTC.

There are a few counts of this clone. The chain combines TRBV7-3 with TRBJ1-6; TRBD1 might be the D (6 bases). Germline V gene lookup returns CDR1 SGHTA and CDR2 FQGTGA. Trimming removed 1 base from V and 8 bases from J, with 12 bases in between. The CDR3 has 15 amino acids. The chain's CDR3 is CASSLIGGADSPLHF. The CDR3 nucleotides read TGTGCCAGCAGCTTAATAGGGGGGGCGGATTCACCCCTCCACTTT. Looking up the rest from reference TRBV7-3 and TRBJ1-6 gives the full variable domain: GAGVSQTPSNKVTEKGKYVELRCDPISGHTALYWYRQSLGQGPEFLIYFQGTGAADDSGLPNDRFFAVRPEGSVSTLKIQRTERGDSAVYLCASSLIGGADSPLHFGNGTRLTVT.

The chain couples TRBV4-2 to TRBJ2-5; D may be TRBD2 (6 bases). Trimming left V 4 bases short and J 2 bases short, with 14 bases between. The CDR3 sequence is 15 residues long. Germline CDR1 is LGHNA and CDR2 is YNFKEQ. The CDR3, as DNA: TGTGCCAGCAGCCTGACTAGGACGGTACAAGAGACCCAGTACTTC. Its protein is CASSLTRTVQETQYF.

V is TRBV2 and J is TRBJ1-2, with D uncertain. Germline lookup yields CDR1 SNHLY and CDR2 FYNNEI. V shed 4 bases and J shed 8 bases, with 17 bases lying between them. The CDR3 sequence is 14 residues long. CDR3 sequence (DNA): TGTGCCAGCAGTGCTGATGGCGGCAGAAACGGCTACACCTTC. Translated: CASSADGGRNGYTF.

V and J are TRBV27 and TRBJ2-5; the match to TRBD1 covers 8 bases. Germline-derived CDR1 and CDR2 are MNHEY and SMNVEV (reference sequence). Germline trimming cut 3 bases from V and 11 bases from J; bases unmatched to any gene: 5. The CDR3 covers 12 residues. CDR3 nucleotide sequence: TGTGCCAGCAGTTTCCCAGGGGGCGCACAGTACTTC. This sequence encodes CASSFPGGAQYF.

V usage is TRBV7-9 and J usage is TRBJ1-1; 8 bases are shared with TRBD1. CDR1 and CDR2 from the germline V gene are SEHNR and FQNEAQ (reference sequence). The CDR3 spans 14 residues. Trimming took 1 base from V and 5 from J; bases not matched to a gene: 3. CDR3 sequence: CASSLGQGITEAFF. The CDR3 bases are TGTGCCAGCAGCTTAGGACAGGGGATAACTGAAGCTTTCTTT.

V gene TRBV18 combines with J gene TRBJ1-2; 12 nucleotides match TRBD1. V shed 2 bases, J shed 7 bases, and the junction held 2 bases outside the gene matches. CDR3 length: 14 amino acids. Germline V lookup: CDR1 KGHSH, CDR2 LQKENI. The CDR3 nucleotides are TGTGCCAGCTCACCAGGGACAGGGGGCTCTGGCTACACCTTC. This encodes CASSPGTGGSGYTF.

V is TRBV13 and J is TRBJ1-2, with TRBD1 identical over 9 bases. Germline assignment: CDR1 PRHDT and CDR2 FYEKMQ (reference sequence). V trimming: 5 bases; J trimming: 4 bases; junction bases outside the gene matches: 8. The CDR3 sequence is 15 residues long. The CDR3 is CASSRSGTGRYGYTF. DNA of the CDR3: TGTGCCAGCAGCCGATCCGGGACAGGGCGCTATGGCTACACCTTC.

This clone was seen a single time. This chain connects TRBV29-1 to TRBJ2-1; 11 positions agree with TRBD1. Germline CDR1 is SQVTM and CDR2 is ANQGSEA. The V and J ends lost 1 base and 2 bases, in that order; junction bases with no gene match: 1. CDR3 length: 15 amino acids. DNA of the CDR3: TGCAGCGTTGAAGGGACAGGGGGCCCCTACAATGAGCAGTTCTTC. Protein: CSVEGTGGPYNEQFF.

The chain couples TRBV11-2 to TRBJ1-5; D is undetermined. The V and J ends lost 0 bases and 7 bases respectively, with 13 bases between them. Germline CDR1 reads SGHAT; CDR2 reads FQNNGV. The CDR3 is made up of 15 amino acids. This CDR3 is CASSLEPGNSQPQHF. The CDR3 region has the DNA TGTGCCAGCAGCTTAGAGCCAGGTAATAGCCAGCCCCAGCATTTT. Filled out from reference TRBV11-2 and TRBJ1-5, the complete variable domain reads EAGVAQSPRYKIIEKRQSVAFWCNPISGHATLYWYQQILGQGPKLLIQFQNNGVVDDSQLPKDRFSAERLKGVDSTLKIQPAKLEDSAVYLCASSLEPGNSQPQHFGDGTRLSIL.

This rearrangement joins TRBV7-8 to TRBJ1-4; a possible D gene is TRBD1 (6 bases). The CDR3 is made up of 16 amino acids. V dropped 5 bases and J dropped 7 bases, with 20 bases sitting between them. Germline V lookup: CDR1 SGHVS, CDR2 FQNEAQ. The CDR3: CASSTLVGGAGEKLFF. In DNA form, the CDR3 reads TGTGCCAGCAGCACACTGGTTGGGGGCGCAGGTGAAAAACTGTTTTTT.

This chain links TRBV5-5 with TRBJ2-5; no reliable D call. The CDR3 has 15 residues. V lost 0 bases to trimming and J lost 4 bases, with 13 bases between them. Germline lookup yields CDR1 SGHKS and CDR2 YYEKEE (reference sequence). The CDR3 reads CASSLGVWRGETQYF. The CDR3, as DNA: TGTGCCAGCAGCTTGGGTGTTTGGAGAGGAGAGACCCAGTACTTC.

The chain links TRBV11-1 to TRBJ2-1; 10 positions match TRBD2. Germline V CDR1 and CDR2: SGHAT, FQDESV (reference sequence). The CDR3 length is 15 residues. Trimming removed 3 bases from V and 7 bases from J; junction bases left unmatched: 6. Written as DNA, the CDR3 is TGTGCCAGCAGCTTTAGCGGGGGGCCGGAGAATGAGCAGTTCTTC. Translating it yields CASSFSGGPENEQFF.

The CDR3 nucleotides read TGTGCCAGTAGTATAGCGGCCAGGGGCTGGAATGAGCAGTTCTTC. This sequence encodes CASSIAARGWNEQFF. V is TRBV19 and J is TRBJ2-1; D might be TRBD1 (6 bases). Germline V gene sequence: CDR1 LNHDA, CDR2 SQIVND (reference sequence). The length of the CDR3 is 15 residues. Trimming took 1 base from V and 7 from J, leaving 14 bases between them.

By share of the sample, this clone is medium-sized. This chain uses TRBV6-6 with TRBJ1-5, with 8 positions matching TRBD1. Germline V gene data show CDR1 as MNHNY and CDR2 as SVGAGI (reference sequence). The CDR3 covers 15 residues. V was pared by 4 bases and J by 4 bases, with 6 bases of the junction left unmatched. The CDR3 sequence: CASSSTGGFNQPQHF. CDR3 nucleotide sequence: TGTGCCAGCAGTTCCACAGGGGGTTTTAATCAGCCCCAGCATTTT.

The chain recombines TRBV7-2 with TRBJ2-7; possible D gene TRBD1, 5 bases. Germline V lookup: CDR1 SGHTA, CDR2 FQGNSA. The V end lost 3 bases, the J end lost 1 base, and 7 bases lay between the germline ends. The CDR3 sequence is 13 residues long. Here the CDR3 DNA reads TGTGCCAGCAGCTTCAGGGTTTCCTACGAGCAGTACTTC. It encodes CASSFRVSYEQYF.

This rearrangement joins TRBV5-1 to TRBJ2-5, with 7 bases aligning to TRBD2. Germline-derived CDR1 and CDR2 are SGHRS and YFSETQ. V gave up 2 bases and J gave up 2 bases; unmatched junction bases: 9. This CDR3 has 16 amino acids. This CDR3 is CASSLAWGGGQETQYF. The CDR3 coding sequence is TGCGCCAGCAGCTTAGCGTGGGGCGGGGGACAAGAGACCCAGTACTTC.

The chain is built from TRBV7-9 and TRBJ1-4; D might be TRBD1 (6 bases). The CDR3 is made up of 16 amino acids. Germline V gene data show CDR1 as SEHNR and CDR2 as FQNEAQ (reference sequence). V gave up 2 bases and J gave up 0 bases, with 10 bases separating them. CDR3 in amino acids: CASSLYWGPTNEKLFF. Here the CDR3 DNA reads TGTGCCAGCAGCTTATATTGGGGGCCAACTAATGAAAAACTGTTTTTT. The variable domain in full, with the rest retrieved from reference TRBV7-9 and TRBJ1-4, is DTGVSQNPRHKITKRGQNVTFRCDPISEHNRLYWYRQTLGQGPEFLTYFQNEAQLEKSRLLSDRFSAERPKGSFSTLEIQRTEQGDSAMYLCASSLYWGPTNEKLFFGSGTQLSVL.

The chain recombines TRBV6-1 with TRBJ1-2; weak D call: TRBD1 (6 bases). The CDR3 sequence is 15 residues long. The germline V gene has CDR1 MNHNS and CDR2 SASEGT. The V gene lost 2 bases and the J gene lost 7 bases, with 17 bases spanning the gap. As DNA, the CDR3 is TGTGCCAGCAGTGAACTAGTCAGGGGTGATGGTGGCTACACCTTC. It yields the protein CASSELVRGDGGYTF.

The V and J genes are TRBV28 and TRBJ1-1; D is possibly TRBD1 (5 bases). This CDR3 is 14 amino acids long. Deletions cut 7 bases from V and 3 bases from J, with 15 bases between. CDR1 is MDHEN and CDR2 is SYDVKM in the germline V gene. The CDR3 is CASIWGGADTEAFF. DNA for the CDR3: TGTGCCAGCATATGGGGAGGGGCGGACACTGAAGCTTTCTTT.

The chain joins TRBV5-1 to TRBJ2-2; 10 nucleotides agree with TRBD2. CDR3 length equals 16 residues. Germline V gene data show CDR1 as SGHRS and CDR2 as YFSETQ. The V and J ends lost 4 bases and 3 bases, in that order; junction bases with no gene match: 6. The DNA of the CDR3 is TGCGCCAGCAGCGCTCTGACTAGCGGGTACACCGGGGAGCTGTTTTTT. Its translation is CASSALTSGYTGELFF.

The chain links TRBV7-2 to TRBJ1-1; D possibly corresponds to TRBD1 (6 bases). The CDR3 has 14 residues. V lost 7 bases, J lost 1 base, and 13 bases lay in between. Germline CDR1 and CDR2: SGHTA and FQGNSA. CDR3 region: CASIPWGANTEAFF. CDR3 DNA sequence: TGTGCCAGCATCCCATGGGGGGCGAACACTGAAGCTTTCTTT.